One sample yielded the 24 T cell receptor beta chains listed below, sequenced in a study of T cell responses to AZD1222 COVID-19 vaccine. TCRdb's copy holds only in-frame clones and misses some; the assay was immunoSEQ multiplex PCR. The sample lists tens of thousands of clones; 85% to 90% were seen once. Source: peripheral blood, taken 28 days after the second AZD1222 dose. These receptors were collected from an adult who received the AZD1222 COVID-19 vaccine.

The chain carries TRBV18 and TRBJ2-1; 11 nucleotides match TRBD2. The germline CDR1 and CDR2 sequences are KGHSH and LQKENI. The CDR3 is made up of 16 amino acids. V shed 4 bases and J 5 bases; nucleotides not matched to a gene: 7. CDR3 region: CASSLAGLAVHNEQFF. In DNA, the CDR3 is TGTGCCAGCTCACTAGCGGGACTAGCGGTCCACAATGAGCAGTTCTTC.

This rearrangement joins TRBV9 to TRBJ1-2; no clear D gene. The CDR3 sequence is 15 residues long. The germline gives CDR1 SGDLS, CDR2 YYNGEE. The V gene lost 4 bases and the J gene lost 8 bases, with 21 bases spanning the gap. This CDR3 reads CASSRNDAAPSGYTF. The CDR3 DNA follows: TGTGCCAGCAGCCGAAACGATGCAGCCCCTAGCGGCTACACCTTC. Full variable domain (rest looked up from reference TRBV9 and TRBJ1-2): DSGVTQTPKHLITATGQRVTLRCSPRSGDLSVYWYQQSLDQGLQFLIQYYNGEERAKGNILERFSAQQFPDLHSELNLSSLELGDSALYFCASSRNDAAPSGYTFGSGTRLTVV.

This clone has only one observation. V usage is TRBV3-1 (or the pseudogene TRBV3-2) and J usage is TRBJ1-6; D not resolved. V shed 0 bases and J shed 8 bases, with 5 bases lying between them. Per germline, CDR1 LGHDT and CDR2 YNNKEL (reference sequence). CDR3 size: 13 residues. The CDR3 sequence: CASSQDRHSPLHF. The CDR3 DNA reads as TGTGCCAGCAGCCAAGACCGTCATTCACCCCTCCACTTT.

The chain joins TRBV18 to TRBJ2-1; TRBD2 aligns across 8 bases. Losses at the gene ends were 1 base for V and 5 bases for J; bases not matched to a gene: 4. This CDR3 region has 15 residues. Looked up from germline, CDR1 is KGHSH and CDR2 is LQKENI. CDR3 protein: CASSPRTSFDNEQFF. In DNA, the CDR3 is TGTGCCAGCTCACCACGGACTAGCTTCGACAATGAGCAGTTCTTC.

This clone has just one count. This sequence joins TRBV20-1 and TRBJ1-2; D gene unclear. CDR3 length equals 10 residues. Trimming cost V 4 bases and J 8 bases, with 8 bases left between them. CDR1 DFQATT and CDR2 SNEGSKA come from the germline V gene (reference sequence). The CDR3 region is CSAKEGGYTF. CDR3 nucleotides: TGCAGTGCTAAAGAAGGCGGCTACACCTTC.

With respect to this clone: The junction departs from germline at one end; a sequencing error may be responsible. The chain is built from TRBV7-9 and TRBJ2-7; 9 nucleotides line up with TRBD1. In germline, CDR1 is SEHNR, CDR2 FQNEAQ (reference sequence). This CDR3 region has 16 residues. This CDR3 reads CASSPPGQGISHEQYF. CDR3 in DNA: TGTGCCAGCAGCCCCCCCGGACAGGGGATCTCCCACGAGCAGTACTTC.

The DNA for the CDR3 is TGTGCCAGCAGCATGACGGTCTACGAGCAGTACTTC. Protein sequence: CASSMTVYEQYF. This chain connects TRBV5-5 to TRBJ2-7, with D unresolved. This CDR3 is built from 12 residues. Deletions cut 4 bases from V and 3 bases from J, with 8 bases between. The germline gives CDR1 SGHKS, CDR2 YYEKEE (reference sequence).

This chain joins TRBV2 and TRBJ2-1; a possible D gene is TRBD1 (5 bases). The germline CDR1 and CDR2 sequences are SNHLY and FYNNEI. This CDR3 spans 16 amino acids. V shed 3 bases and J shed 6 bases, with 18 bases lying between them. CDR3 sequence (DNA): TGTGCCAGCAGTGATACAGGCCTTACCGTAAGCAATGAGCAGTTCTTC. The encoded protein is CASSDTGLTVSNEQFF.

This clone was observed a handful of times. The rearrangement joins TRBV5-4 to TRBJ1-6; 10 nucleotides align to TRBD1. The CDR3 has 14 residues. CDR1 SGHNT and CDR2 YYREEE come from the germline V gene (reference sequence). Trimming took 4 bases from V and 8 from J; bases not matched to a gene: 3. CDR3 sequence (DNA): TGTGCCAGCAGCGAGACAGGGGGCTATTCACCCCTCCACTTT. It specifies CASSETGGYSPLHF.

The CDR3 DNA is TGTGCCAGCAGCCCAAATCTTGTGAACACCATATATTTT. Translating gives CASSPNLVNTIYF. This rearrangement joins TRBV7-9 to TRBJ1-3; D is unresolved. CDR1 SEHNR and CDR2 FQNEAQ come from the germline V gene (reference sequence). The ends were cut back, 5 bases at V and 7 bases at J, with 12 bases in the middle. The CDR3 is 13 amino acids.

This clone was counted a single time. The V and J genes are TRBV6-5 and TRBJ1-1; D call uncertain. V shed 7 bases and J shed 0 bases, with 3 bases lying between them. The CDR3 covers 11 residues. Germline loops: CDR1 MNHEY, CDR2 SVGAGI. In nucleotides, the CDR3 is TGTGCCAGCAAGATGAACACTGAAGCTTTCTTT. This sequence encodes CASKMNTEAFF.

The table lists this clone with a few counts. This chain links TRBV4-1 with TRBJ2-1; possibly TRBD1 for D (6 bases). Looked up from germline, CDR1 is MGHRA and CDR2 is YSYEKL. This CDR3 contains 16 residues. The germline V and J ends were trimmed by 3 bases and 4 bases, with 16 bases remaining between them. CDR3 nucleotide sequence: TGCGCCAGCAGCCAGGACGACAGGCCGACTTACAATGAGCAGTTCTTC. Translated: CASSQDDRPTYNEQFF.

The chain is built from TRBV27 and TRBJ1-2; TRBD1 matches 7 bases. CDR3 length equals 15 residues. Germline-derived CDR1 and CDR2 are MNHEY and SMNVEV (reference sequence). The trim removed 5 bases at V and 2 bases at J, leaving 8 bases unmatched. The CDR3 reads CASSAYRGMNYGYTF. As DNA, the CDR3 is TGTGCCAGCAGTGCTTACAGGGGTATGAACTATGGCTACACCTTC.

V gene TRBV19 combines with J gene TRBJ1-2, with 12 positions matching TRBD1. From germline, CDR1 is LNHDA and CDR2 SQIVND (reference sequence). CDR3 length: 16 residues. V dropped 5 bases and J dropped 5; count of bases not matched to a gene: 9. CDR3 residues: CASSVAGTGGRYGYTF. CDR3 sequence (DNA): TGTGCCAGTAGTGTTGCTGGGACAGGGGGCAGGTATGGCTACACCTTC.

The chain couples TRBV5-1 to TRBJ2-1; possibly TRBD2 for D (6 bases). This CDR3 contains 16 residues. Trimming stripped 0 bases from V and 5 bases from J, with 15 bases between. CDR1 and CDR2 from the germline V gene are SGHRS and YFSETQ. In DNA form, the CDR3 reads TGCGCCAGCAGCTTGGGAGGCCGGGGGATCAACAATGAGCAGTTCTTC. Encoded protein: CASSLGGRGINNEQFF.

This clone was seen only once. This chain links TRBV2 with TRBJ1-5; D gene uncertain. Trimming stripped 0 bases from V and 4 bases from J, with 10 bases between. Germline CDR1 and CDR2: SNHLY and FYNNEI. This CDR3 has 15 amino acids. CDR3 nucleotide sequence: TGTGCCAGCAGTGAAGCAAAGCGGCGGAATCAGCCCCAGCATTTT. Translating it yields CASSEAKRRNQPQHF.

The rearrangement uses TRBV2 and TRBJ1-1; D may be TRBD1 (5 bases). Germline V gene lookup returns CDR1 SNHLY and CDR2 FYNNEI. Between the trimmed V and J ends, which lost 7 bases and 1 base, there was a span of 13 bases. This CDR3 has 14 amino acids. CDR3 in amino acids: CASTGAQKNTEAFF. CDR3 sequence (DNA): TGTGCCAGCACCGGGGCCCAGAAGAACACTGAAGCTTTCTTT. The full variable domain, its missing parts supplied by reference TRBV2 and TRBJ1-1, is EPEVTQTPSHQVTQMGQEVILRCVPISNHLYFYWYRQILGQKVEFLVSFYNNEISEKSEIFDDQFSVERPDGSNFTLKIRSTKLEDSAMYFCASTGAQKNTEAFFGQGTRLTVV.

The chain links TRBV19 to TRBJ2-1; 8 positions agree with TRBD2. The junction had 8 bases not matched to a gene; V was cut back by 6 bases and J by 7 bases. CDR3 length: 14 amino acids. The germline V gene encodes CDR1 LNHDA and CDR2 SQIVND (reference sequence). This chain's CDR3 is CASRTAGLVNEQFF. The CDR3 bases are TGTGCCAGTAGAACCGCGGGACTAGTTAATGAGCAGTTCTTC.

V and J are TRBV7-2 and TRBJ2-1; 10 nucleotides match TRBD2. V trimming: 5 bases; J trimming: 2 bases; junction bases outside the gene matches: 12. CDR1 SGHTA and CDR2 FQGNSA come from the germline V gene. The CDR3 contains 18 residues. The CDR3 nucleotides read TGTGCCAGCAGCCCCGGGACTAGCGCGGTCGGAACCTACAATGAGCAGTTCTTC. This translates into CASSPGTSAVGTYNEQFF.

The chain joins TRBV7-8 to TRBJ1-1, with D perhaps matching TRBD1 (5 bases). The germline CDR1 and CDR2 sequences are SGHVS and FQNEAQ. The V and J ends lost 7 bases and 4 bases respectively, with 16 bases between them. CDR3 length equals 14 residues. This CDR3 is CASTFREGITEAFF. DNA for the CDR3: TGTGCCAGCACGTTCAGGGAGGGGATCACTGAAGCTTTCTTT.

This chain links TRBV28 with TRBJ1-2; 7 bases are shared with TRBD1. V gave up 10 bases and J gave up 4 bases; unmatched junction bases: 9. The germline V gene encodes CDR1 MDHEN and CDR2 SYDVKM. This CDR3 is 13 amino acids long. The CDR3 spells CATRFQGVYGYTF. The DNA for the CDR3 is TGTGCCACCAGATTCCAGGGGGTCTATGGCTACACCTTC.

The rearrangement links TRBV6-6 to TRBJ1-2; D is perhaps TRBD1 (6 bases). V was cut by 6 bases and J by 2 bases, with 19 bases left in between. Germline loops: CDR1 MNHNY, CDR2 SVGAGI (reference sequence). The length of the CDR3 is 16 residues. The CDR3 protein is CASSRRTVFPNYGYTF. In DNA, the CDR3 is TGTGCCAGCAGCCGTCGGACAGTTTTTCCAAACTATGGCTACACCTTC.

The chain carries TRBV5-6 and TRBJ1-1; D might be TRBD1 (6 bases). Trimming removed 2 bases from V and 4 bases from J, with 12 bases in between. The length of the CDR3 is 14 residues. The germline CDR1 and CDR2 sequences are SGHDT and YYEEEE. The CDR3 DNA is TGTGCCAGCAGCTTTCCGGCAGGGGCCACTGAAGCTTTCTTT. As protein: CASSFPAGATEAFF.

The gene calls are TRBV3-1 (or the pseudogene TRBV3-2) and TRBJ1-2; D unclear. V gave up 1 base and J gave up 6 bases, with 9 bases separating them. The CDR3 consists of 13 residues. The V gene's germline CDR1 is LGHDT and CDR2 YNNKEL (reference sequence). CDR3 in amino acids: CASSQVAGDGYTF. The DNA of the CDR3 is TGTGCCAGCAGCCAAGTGGCCGGGGATGGCTACACCTTC.